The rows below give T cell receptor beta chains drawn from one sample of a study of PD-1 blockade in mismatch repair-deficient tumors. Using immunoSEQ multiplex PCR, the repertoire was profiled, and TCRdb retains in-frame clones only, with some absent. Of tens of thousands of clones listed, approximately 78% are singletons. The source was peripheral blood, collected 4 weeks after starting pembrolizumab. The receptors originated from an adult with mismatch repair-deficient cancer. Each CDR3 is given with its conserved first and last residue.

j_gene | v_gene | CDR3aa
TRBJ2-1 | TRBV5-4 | CASSLGAGVYNEQFF
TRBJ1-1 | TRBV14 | CASSQVPENTEAFF
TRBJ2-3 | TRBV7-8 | CASSPPLREGGPDTQYF
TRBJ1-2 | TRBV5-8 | CASSLRQGGGYTF
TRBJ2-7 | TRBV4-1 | CASSRTSGGYEQYF
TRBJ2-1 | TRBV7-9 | CASSPVTSSAYNEQFF
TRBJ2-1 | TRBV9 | CASSHHRATSGVNEQFF
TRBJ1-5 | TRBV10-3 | CAISEGQSVGSNQPQHF
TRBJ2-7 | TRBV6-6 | CASRGRDEQYF
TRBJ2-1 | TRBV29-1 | CSVEWGLALLQRSYNEQFF
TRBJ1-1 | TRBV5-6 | CASSLVWDRLNTEAFF
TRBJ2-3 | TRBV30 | CAWSWGQASTDTQYF
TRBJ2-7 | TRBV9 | CASSAGGGQAYEQYF
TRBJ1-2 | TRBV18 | CASSPSETASRGYTF
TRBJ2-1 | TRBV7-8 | CASSLAEGYNEQFF
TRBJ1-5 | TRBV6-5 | CASSSGRGGNQPQHF
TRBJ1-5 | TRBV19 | CASSIGPGEMGQPQHF
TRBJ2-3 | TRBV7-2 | CASSSRDAPASTDTQYF
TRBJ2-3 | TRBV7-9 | CASSPTASTDTQYF
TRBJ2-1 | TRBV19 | CATSPSSYNEQFF
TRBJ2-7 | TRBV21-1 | CASSKGKGADEQYF
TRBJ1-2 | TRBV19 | CASSMGSQSYGYTF
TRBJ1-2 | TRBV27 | CASSSQGSYGYTF
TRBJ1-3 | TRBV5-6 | CASSLESARVSGTIYF
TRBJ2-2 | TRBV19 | CASSIGRWFTSNTGELFF
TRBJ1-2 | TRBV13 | CASSLDRERGYTF
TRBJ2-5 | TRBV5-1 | CASSSPDLWETQYF
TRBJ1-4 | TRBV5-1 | CASRAADATNEKLFF
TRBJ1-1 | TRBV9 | CASSLTDRVQATEAFF
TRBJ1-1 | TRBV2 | CASSTVGQGNTEAFF
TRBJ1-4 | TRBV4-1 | CASSQERKLFF
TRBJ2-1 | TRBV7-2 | CASNQGSAGGWNEQFF
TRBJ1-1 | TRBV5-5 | CASSLGRGRTEAFF
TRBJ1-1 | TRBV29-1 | CSGANTEAFF
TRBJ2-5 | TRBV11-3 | CASSLSLAGEETQYF
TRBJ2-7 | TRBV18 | CASSPRQGATYEQYF
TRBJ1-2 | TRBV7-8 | CASSLGVGGEGYTF
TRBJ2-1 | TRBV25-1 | CASRTSGAYNEQFF
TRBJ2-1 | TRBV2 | CASRNLAGSYNEQFF
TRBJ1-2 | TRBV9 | CASSAPTGTDNFYGYTF
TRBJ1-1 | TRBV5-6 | CASSLLQRNTEAFF
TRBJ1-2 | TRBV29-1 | CSGRDRDEVGYTF
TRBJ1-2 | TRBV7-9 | CASSLVDYGYTF
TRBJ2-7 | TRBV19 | CASSLGTAVNEQYF
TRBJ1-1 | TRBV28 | CASSFTMNTEAFF
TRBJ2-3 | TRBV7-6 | CASSSTGTGQRGQYF
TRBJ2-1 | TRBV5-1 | CASSLVSGRAPNEQFF
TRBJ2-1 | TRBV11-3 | CASSLVRSYNEQFF
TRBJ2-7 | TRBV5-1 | CASSLSGQATYEQYF
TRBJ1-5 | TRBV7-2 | CASSLARVGQPQHF
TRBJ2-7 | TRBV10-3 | CATQPPDFYEQYF
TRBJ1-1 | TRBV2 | CASSGTAWANTEAFF
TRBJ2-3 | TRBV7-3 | CASSFGRGGDTQYF